Below are 23 T cell receptor beta chains sequenced from a single sample in a study of long-term antiretroviral therapy in people with HIV. Researchers report immunoSEQ v3.0 was run at survey level. Data came from immunoSEQ multiplex PCR; TCRdb stores just in-frame clones and leaves some out. The sample includes more than 20,000 clones, 85% of them seen just once. The starting material was unsorted PBMCs, obtained 2.3 years after starting antiretroviral therapy. The receptors come from a man aged 40-49 years with HIV.

The J gene is TRBJ2-3, the V gene TRBV29-1; D gene unclear. Germline values: CDR1 SQVTM, CDR2 ANQGSEA. V gave up 6 bases and J gave up 2 bases, with 9 bases separating them. The CDR3 has 12 residues. CDR3 DNA: TGCAGCGTCCTGGTGTCCACAGATACGCAGTATTTT. Translation: CSVLVSTDTQYF.

J is TRBJ2-3 and V is TRBV13; tentative D call: TRBD2 (5 bases). V lost 5 bases and J 8 bases, leaving 11 bases between the germline ends. This CDR3 region has 12 residues. The V gene's germline CDR1 is PRHDT and CDR2 FYEKMQ (reference sequence). Written as DNA, the CDR3 is TGTGCCAGCAGCCCCGCCCGGGGTACGCAGTATTTT. Translating it yields CASSPARGTQYF.

This clone was detected once. The chain recombines TRBV2 with TRBJ2-1, with 7 bases fitting TRBD1. The CDR3 is 12 amino acids. V lost 11 bases and J lost 4; bases outside the gene matches: 5. Germline CDR1 reads SNHLY; CDR2 reads FYNNEI. The CDR3 spells CAAGQEYNEQFF. CDR3 nucleotides: TGTGCCGCTGGACAGGAATACAATGAGCAGTTCTTC.

The CDR3 DNA sequence: TGTGCCAGCAGCTTAGGCCCCAGGGGGAATGAGCAGTTCTTC. Translating it yields CASSLGPRGNEQFF. V is TRBV7-9 and J is TRBJ2-1, with 7 nucleotides matching TRBD1. The J segment lost 7 bases and the V segment lost 1 base, leaving 4 bases of the junction unmatched. From germline, CDR1 is SEHNR and CDR2 FQNEAQ (reference sequence). The CDR3 runs to 14 residues.

The CDR3 DNA reads as TGTGCCAGCAGCTTAGGGGCCGGGAGGACTGAAGCTTTCTTT. Translated: CASSLGAGRTEAFF. The chain has TRBV9 and TRBJ1-1, with D tentatively TRBD1 (5 bases). The CDR3 loop spans 14 amino acids. Trimming took off 4 bases at V and 5 bases at J, with 15 bases between the two ends. Germline CDR1 SGDLS, CDR2 YYNGEE.

The V gene is TRBV15, the J gene TRBJ2-7, with 8 bases aligning to TRBD2. The CDR3 loop spans 16 amino acids. CDR1 and CDR2 from the germline V gene are LNHNV and YYDKDF (reference sequence). The J segment lost 0 bases and the V segment lost 4 bases, leaving 8 bases of the junction unmatched. The CDR3 region has the DNA TGTGCCACCAGCAAAGTCCCTAGCGGGCCCTCCTACGAGCAGTACTTC. The encoded protein is CATSKVPSGPSYEQYF.

The sample holds one count of this clone. V usage is TRBV10-3 and J usage is TRBJ1-2; tentatively, D is TRBD1 (6 bases). The germline gives CDR1 ENHRY, CDR2 SYGVKD. The CDR3 contains 17 residues. Trimming took off 3 bases at V and 3 bases at J, with 20 bases between the two ends. The CDR3 DNA sequence: TGTGCCATCAGTGACCCTTTAGGGGGGTCCCGAGACTATGGCTACACCTTC. Amino acid sequence: CAISDPLGGSRDYGYTF.

This chain links TRBV19 with TRBJ1-4; D remains unclear. V was pared by 2 bases and J by 5 bases, with 9 bases between. The CDR3 runs 14 residues. Germline CDR1 and CDR2: LNHDA and SQIVND (reference sequence). The CDR3 nucleotides read TGTGCCAGTAGTATATACGTACGGAATGAAAAACTGTTTTTT. The encoded protein is CASSIYVRNEKLFF. Drawing the rest from reference TRBV19 and TRBJ1-4, the complete variable domain is DGGITQSPKYLFRKEGQNVTLSCEQNLNHDAMYWYRQDPGQGLRLIYYSQIVNDFQKGDIAEGYSVSREKKESFPLTVTSAQKNPTAFYLCASSIYVRNEKLFFGSGTQLSVL.

The chain has TRBV14 and TRBJ2-6, with D hard to call. From germline, CDR1 is SGHDN and CDR2 FVKESK. This CDR3 spans 17 amino acids. Trimming stripped 2 bases from V and 0 bases from J, with 11 bases between. CDR3 bases: TGTGCCAGCAGCCAATGGATCAGCTCCTCTGGGGCCAACGTCCTGACTTTC. It encodes CASSQWISSSGANVLTF.

The chain combines TRBV11-2 with TRBJ2-7; a possible D gene is TRBD2 (6 bases). With 1 base removed from V and 6 bases from J, the gap between germline ends came to 13 bases. The CDR3 runs 14 residues. CDR1 and CDR2 (germline): SGHAT, FQNNGV. The CDR3 reads CASSLGTGETEQYF. The CDR3 DNA is TGTGCCAGCAGCTTAGGTACGGGAGAAACCGAGCAGTACTTC.

This clone was observed a single time. The chain combines TRBV14 with TRBJ2-1, with TRBD1 as a possible D gene (5 bases). V dropped 5 bases and J dropped 4 bases, with 18 bases sitting between them. The CDR3 has 16 amino acids. Germline V gene lookup returns CDR1 SGHDN and CDR2 FVKESK. The CDR3 spells CASSSSQTDRYNEQFF. The CDR3 region has the DNA TGTGCCAGCAGCTCCTCCCAGACAGATCGATACAATGAGCAGTTCTTC.

This clone has only one observation. This rearrangement joins TRBV27 to TRBJ1-2; a weak D match, TRBD1 (6 bases). V gave up 4 bases and J gave up 0 bases, with 15 bases separating them. The CDR3 runs 16 residues. The V gene's germline CDR1 is MNHEY and CDR2 SMNVEV (reference sequence). DNA for the CDR3: TGTGCCAGCAGTTCCGGACAGCCATTAGCTAACTATGGCTACACCTTC. Protein product: CASSSGQPLANYGYTF.

This rearrangement joins TRBV29-1 to TRBJ1-4; 7 nucleotides match TRBD1. Germline values: CDR1 SQVTM, CDR2 ANQGSEA. The CDR3 consists of 15 residues. V dropped 4 bases and J dropped 2; count of bases not matched to a gene: 7. CDR3 sequence: CSVGTAGQTNEKLFF. In nucleotides, the CDR3 is TGCAGCGTTGGCACCGCGGGACAGACTAATGAAAAACTGTTTTTT.

The chain couples TRBV5-1 to TRBJ1-4; D possibly corresponds to TRBD1 (6 bases). There are 15 residues in the CDR3. The germline V and J ends were trimmed by 6 bases and 8 bases, with 20 bases remaining between them. Germline loops: CDR1 SGHRS, CDR2 YFSETQ. CDR3 nucleotide sequence: TGCGCCAGCACCCCTGGGGGGCAGGCCGGAGAAAAACTGTTTTTT. Amino acid sequence: CASTPGGQAGEKLFF.

The gene calls are TRBV4-1 and TRBJ1-5; maybe TRBD1 (5 bases). V lost 3 bases to trimming and J lost 6 bases, with 12 bases between them. Germline CDR1 reads MGHRA; CDR2 reads YSYEKL. The CDR3 loop spans 14 amino acids. CDR3 sequence (DNA): TGCGCCAGCAGCCAGGCAGGGAGCGGTCAGCCCCAGCATTTT. Amino acid sequence: CASSQAGSGQPQHF.

This chain uses TRBV5-6 with TRBJ2-2, with D possibly TRBD2 on 5 matching bases. The CDR3 sequence is 16 residues long. Trimming removed 0 bases from V and 3 bases from J, with 12 bases in between. Germline CDR1 reads SGHDT; CDR2 reads YYEEEE. The CDR3 sequence is CASSLVRASHTGELFF. CDR3 coding DNA: TGTGCCAGCAGCTTGGTGAGGGCGAGTCACACCGGGGAGCTGTTTTTT.

This chain links TRBV7-6 with TRBJ2-7, with 9 bases fitting TRBD1. Trimming at V came to 4 bases and at J to 2 bases, leaving 6 bases not matched to a gene. The CDR3 has 15 residues. Germline V lookup: CDR1 SGHVS, CDR2 FNYEAQ. The CDR3 spells CASSSNRQGAYEQYF. CDR3 sequence (DNA): TGTGCCAGCAGCTCGAATCGACAGGGGGCCTACGAGCAGTACTTC.

The CDR3 reads CSVVAGPAFF. The CDR3 DNA follows: TGCAGCGTTGTGGCGGGGCCTGCTTTCTTT. This sequence joins TRBV29-1 and TRBJ1-1; TRBD1 is a possible D gene (5 bases). V was pared by 4 bases and J by 11 bases, with 11 bases between. The CDR3 loop spans 10 amino acids. Germline-derived CDR1 and CDR2 are SQVTM and ANQGSEA.

This clone occurred a few times. The V call is TRBV4-1, the J call TRBJ2-7; D uncertain. The CDR3 is made up of 15 amino acids. The V gene's germline CDR1 is MGHRA and CDR2 YSYEKL. V shed 0 bases and J shed 4 bases, with 13 bases lying between them. This CDR3 is CASSQEFQELYEQYF. In nucleotides, the CDR3 is TGCGCCAGCAGCCAAGAGTTTCAGGAGTTATACGAGCAGTACTTC.

The chain employs TRBV4-1 and TRBJ1-2; a weak D match, TRBD1 (5 bases). CDR1 and CDR2 (germline): MGHRA, YSYEKL. There are 16 residues in the CDR3. Trimming shortened V by 7 bases and J by 8 bases, and 26 bases separated the two germline ends. In DNA, the CDR3 is TGCGCCAGCAACCTGGGGGAAGGGGTGACGACTATGGGCTACACCTTC. Translated, it gives CASNLGEGVTTMGYTF.

V is TRBV6-5 and J is TRBJ2-2; D may be TRBD1 or TRBD2 (5 bases each). Germline CDR1 and CDR2: MNHEY and SVGAGI. V dropped 6 bases and J dropped 6 bases, with 17 bases sitting between them. This CDR3 is built from 15 residues. DNA of the CDR3: TGTGCCAGCAGCCCGGGACGGGGTCGTGCCGGGGAGCTGTTTTTT. Encoded protein: CASSPGRGRAGELFF.

J is TRBJ1-6 and V is TRBV10-1; a possible D gene is TRBD1 (5 bases). The length of the CDR3 is 14 residues. Trimming cost V 2 bases and J 6 bases, with 8 bases left between them. Germline V CDR1 and CDR2: WNHNN, SYGVQD (reference sequence). In DNA form, the CDR3 reads TGCGCCAGCAGTGAGAAGAGGGGTAATTCACCCCTCCACTTT. Its protein is CASSEKRGNSPLHF.

The chain uses TRBV5-6 and TRBJ2-1; 8 bases fit TRBD1. Germline CDR1 SGHDT, CDR2 YYEEEE. The CDR3 has 15 amino acids. With V trimmed by 2 bases and J by 5 bases, 6 bases remained unmatched. For the CDR3, the DNA is TGTGCCAGCAGCTTTGGGACAGGCCTTAACAATGAGCAGTTCTTC. It yields the protein CASSFGTGLNNEQFF.